This T cell receptor beta chain was sequenced in a study of CD8 T cells in Susac syndrome. Looked up from germline, CDR1 is KGHSH and CDR2 is LQKENI. This CDR3 comprises 13 residues. The V gene lost 3 bases and the J gene lost 6 bases, with 12 bases spanning the gap. After extraction with the RNeasy kit, about 0.45 to 1 ug of the RNA was reverse transcribed using random hexamers. The immunoSEQ assay covered 54 Vbeta and 13 Jbeta segments for CDR3. One entry per CDR3 protein, called by TCRdb with MiXCR from the immunoSEQ multiplex PCR reads. The sample lists 150,000 to 200,000 distinct CDR3 sequences, 80% to 95% occurring once.

The sample consisted of CD4+ T cells from PBMCs. The J gene is TRBJ2-7, the V gene TRBV18; unclear D gene. The sequence came from a human donor in good health. DNA for the CDR3: TGTGCCAGCTCACCTCCGGGTTCGAGCGAGCAGTACTTC. Protein: CASSPPGSSEQYF.